Each of the 16 T cell receptor beta chains below was sequenced from the same sample in a study of CD8 T cells in ankylosing spondylitis. TCRdb itself ran the 5' RACE reads through MiXCR, one entry per CDR3 protein. The data hold 150,000 to 200,000 distinct CDR3 sequences, with 9.8% observed a single time. The sequenced material came from blood, either unsorted or a sorted T cell fraction (not recorded which). Receptors were obtained from a female donor with ankylosing spondylitis or in good health (not recorded which).

This clonotype was counted between two and nine times. The V and J genes are TRBV6-1 and TRBJ1-1; 9 bases line up with TRBD1. Germline values: CDR1 MNHNS, CDR2 SASEGT. This CDR3 comprises 16 residues. V was pared by 5 bases and J by 4 bases, with 11 bases of the junction left unmatched. CDR3 bases: TGTGCCAGCAGTCCAAGACAGGGGGAAGTCGTCACTGAAGCTTTCTTT. Translating it yields CASSPRQGEVVTEAFF.

This clonotype was seen more than once but under ten times. V is TRBV4-1 and J is TRBJ1-1, with D unclear. The CDR3 is made up of 15 amino acids. V was clipped by 4 bases and J by 0 bases, with 12 bases between them. The germline CDR1 and CDR2 sequences are MGHRA and YSYEKL. CDR3 protein: CASSPAGNMNTEAFF. As DNA, the CDR3 is TGCGCCAGCAGCCCCGCGGGGAACATGAACACTGAAGCTTTCTTT.

The J gene is TRBJ2-1, the V gene TRBV18; no clear D. The CDR3 sequence is 11 residues long. V shed 6 bases and J shed 7 bases, with 7 bases lying between them. The V gene's germline CDR1 is KGHSH and CDR2 LQKENI. The chain's CDR3 is CASSKGNEQFF. The CDR3 bases are TGTGCCAGCTCCAAGGGAAATGAGCAGTTCTTC.

Ten or more counts support this clonotype. The chain employs TRBV4-1 and TRBJ2-2; no firm D call. The germline V gene has CDR1 MGHRA and CDR2 YSYEKL. The CDR3 has 14 residues. V lost 0 bases and J lost 2, with 4 bases in between. CDR3 DNA sequence: TGCGCCAGCAGCCAAGAAGGAAACACCGGGGAGCTGTTTTTT. Protein sequence: CASSQEGNTGELFF.

Details on this clonotype: One end of the junction fails to match germline, which may point to a read error. The V call is TRBV20-1, the J call TRBJ2-1, with a tentative D call TRBD2 (5 bases). The germline CDR1 and CDR2 sequences are DFQATT and SNEGSKA (reference sequence). The CDR3 has 14 amino acids. CDR3 sequence (DNA): TGCAGTGCTAGAGAAGAGCGGAAGTACAATGAGAAGTTCTTC. Encoded protein: CSAREERKYNEKFF.

V usage is TRBV28 and J usage is TRBJ2-1, with 11 bases identical to TRBD2. This CDR3 contains 17 residues. From germline, CDR1 is MDHEN and CDR2 SYDVKM. With 5 bases clipped from V and 9 bases from J, the junction kept 15 bases outside the gene matches. The CDR3 DNA is TGTGCCAGCAGTCTGTCATTGGCTAGCGGGAGGCTAGGTGAGCAGTTCTTC. It specifies CASSLSLASGRLGEQFF.

There are many counts of this clonotype. This chain links TRBV9 with TRBJ2-1, with D perhaps matching TRBD2 (6 bases). The CDR3 extends over 14 amino acids. The V gene lost 1 base and the J gene lost 6 bases, with 11 bases spanning the gap. Germline V lookup: CDR1 SGDLS, CDR2 YYNGEE. The CDR3 nucleotides read TGTGCCAGCAGCGTATCCGGGACTCGCAATGAGCAGTTCTTC. Amino acid sequence: CASSVSGTRNEQFF.

Many counts were recorded for this clonotype. The chain recombines TRBV9 with TRBJ1-1; possibly TRBD1 for D (6 bases). V was clipped by 3 bases and J by 0 bases, with 6 bases between them. CDR1 is SGDLS, CDR2 YYNGEE, per germline. CDR3 size: 13 residues. The DNA of the CDR3 is TGTGCCAGCAGCGGGACAGTGAACACTGAAGCTTTCTTT. It is translated as CASSGTVNTEAFF.

This clonotype was seen ten or more times. This sequence joins TRBV7-9 and TRBJ1-4; D is uncertain. Germline-derived CDR1 and CDR2 are SEHNR and FQNEAQ (reference sequence). The CDR3 loop spans 13 amino acids. Trimming took off 6 bases at V and 0 bases at J, with 5 bases between the two ends. Here the CDR3 reads CASRQTTNEKLFF. In DNA form, the CDR3 reads TGTGCCAGCAGGCAGACAACTAATGAAAAACTGTTTTTT.

In its sample, this clonotype was seen many times. The chain employs TRBV29-1 and TRBJ2-7; 8 nucleotides align to TRBD1. V lost 6 bases and J lost 2; bases outside the gene matches: 12. This CDR3 is 15 amino acids long. The germline gives CDR1 SQVTM, CDR2 ANQGSEA. The CDR3 nucleotides are TGCAGCGTACAACAGGGGGTAAAATCAACCTACGAGCAGTACTTC. Amino acid sequence: CSVQQGVKSTYEQYF.

This clonotype was found a few times. V gene TRBV4-1 combines with J gene TRBJ2-1; TRBD2 matches at 7 bases. This CDR3 contains 15 residues. With V trimmed by 4 bases and J by 4 bases, 7 bases remained unmatched. From germline, CDR1 is MGHRA and CDR2 YSYEKL. CDR3 nucleotide sequence: TGCGCCAGCAGCCTGGCGGCTAGCGGATACAATGAGCAGTTCTTC. The encoded protein is CASSLAASGYNEQFF.

The chain employs TRBV20-1 and TRBJ2-5; D perhaps matches TRBD2 (5 bases). Germline V gene lookup returns CDR1 DFQATT and CDR2 SNEGSKA (reference sequence). Trimming pared 7 bases from V and 2 bases from J, leaving 17 bases between. This CDR3 comprises 14 residues. The CDR3 loop is CSVLLRATQETQYF. The DNA of the CDR3 is TGCAGTGTTCTCCTGCGGGCGACTCAAGAGACCCAGTACTTC.

This clonotype was observed a handful of times. This sequence joins TRBV12-3 or TRBV12-4 and TRBJ1-2; unclear D gene. This CDR3 is built from 11 residues. V gave up 10 bases and J gave up 8 bases, with 14 bases separating them. CDR3 protein: CATDSEEGYTF. CDR3 DNA sequence: TGTGCCACCGACTCTGAGGAAGGCTACACCTTC.

This chain connects TRBV18 to TRBJ2-5; TRBD1 is a possible D gene (6 bases). Germline V gives CDR1 KGHSH, CDR2 LQKENI. The CDR3 totals 15 residues. Between the trimmed V and J ends, which lost 0 bases and 4 bases, there was a span of 12 bases. The CDR3 DNA is TGTGCCAGCTCACCACCCGGACAGTCGGGAGAGACCCAGTACTTC. Its translation is CASSPPGQSGETQYF.

In this sample, this clonotype turned up a few times. The J gene is TRBJ1-2, the V gene TRBV5-6; tentative D call: TRBD1 (5 bases). Trimming removed 0 bases from V and 4 bases from J, with 7 bases in between. CDR3 length: 13 amino acids. The V gene's germline CDR1 is SGHDT and CDR2 YYEEEE. DNA for the CDR3: TGTGCCAGCAGCTTGGGGGACGTCTATGGCTACACCTTC. Protein product: CASSLGDVYGYTF.

The rearrangement joins TRBV9 to TRBJ2-1, with 8 bases fitting TRBD2. CDR1 is SGDLS and CDR2 is YYNGEE in the germline V gene. Losses at the gene ends were 4 bases for V and 7 bases for J; bases not matched to a gene: 10. The CDR3 covers 15 residues. In nucleotides, the CDR3 is TGTGCCAGCAGCACCACGGGAGGGCCGGGTAATGAGCAGTTCTTC. Translating gives CASSTTGGPGNEQFF.